The text below deals with one TCR beta chain. This sample is drawn from a study of blood T cell repertoires in COVID-19. TCRdb's table, derived via immunoSEQ multiplex PCR, lists solely in-frame clones and lacks some. The sample lists approximately 120,000 clones, about 79% occurring once. This receptor was identified in a middle-aged man with active or convalescent COVID-19. The specimen was peripheral blood.

The DNA for the CDR3 is TGTGCCAGCAGGGTAGGACAGCCGCGTGAAAAACTGTTTTTT. It translates to CASRVGQPREKLFF. The rearrangement links TRBV28 to TRBJ1-4, with a tentative D call TRBD1 (6 bases). The CDR3 is 14 residues long. V shed 6 bases and J shed 7 bases, with 15 bases lying between them. Germline lookup yields CDR1 MDHEN and CDR2 SYDVKM.